This TCR beta chain was sequenced during a study of radiotherapy plus CTLA-4 blockade in lung cancer. Study at large: The study recorded objective responses in about 18% of patients and disease control in approximately 29%.

The germline V gene encodes CDR1 MNHEY and CDR2 SVGAGI. The ends lost 2 bases at V and 5 bases at J; junction bases unmatched: 9. The CDR3 is made up of 16 amino acids. Focal radiation and CTLA-4 blockade (ipilimumab) were tested in chemo-refractory metastatic non-small-cell lung cancer patients. Assay: immunoSEQ multiplex PCR; the TCRdb copy retains only in-frame clones and omits some. Found here are 13,000 to 15,000 clones, 72% of them singletons; the top ten hold 46%. Sequencing was performed on peripheral blood, taken from a patient treated with radiotherapy plus ipilimumab. The gene calls are TRBV6-5 and TRBJ2-5, with 9 bases aligning to TRBD2. The sequence derives from a human donor with non-small cell lung cancer whose response to radiotherapy plus ipilimumab could not be evaluated. CDR3 sequence: CASSYRGLAEWETQYF. The DNA of the CDR3 is TGTGCCAGCAGTTACCGGGGACTAGCCGAGTGGGAGACCCAGTACTTC.